This TCR beta chain was found in a study of OX40 agonist ivuxolimab in advanced cancers. The method was immunoSEQ multiplex PCR; TCRdb's version includes in-frame clones alone and lacks a portion of them. This sample has some 60,000 clones; roughly 84% occur once, and the top ten carry around 30%. Baseline, cycle 4 day 1, and cycle 7 day 1 were the blood sampling points. This sample comprised CD4+ or CD8+ T cells sorted from blood, obtained in a trial of the OX40 agonist ivuxolimab. The sequence came from an adult with an advanced solid tumor such as melanoma, head and neck, liver or kidney cancer.

CDR3 nucleotides: TGTGCCAGCAGCTTACTTCAGGGCTCCTACGAGCAGTACTTC. It codes for CASSLLQGSYEQYF. V and J are TRBV11-2 and TRBJ2-7, with TRBD1 as a possible D gene (5 bases). The V end lost 2 bases, the J end lost 0 bases, and 8 bases lay between the germline ends. This CDR3 contains 14 residues. In germline, CDR1 is SGHAT, CDR2 FQNNGV.